The entry below gives a single T cell receptor beta chain sequence along with its context. Cohort allocation depended upon clinical history that participants reported. Recovered Cohort 3 donors showed two negative PCRs, clearance, or symptom resolution. The data belong to a study of blood T cell repertoires in COVID-19. Study at large: COVID-19 samples collected from the United States, Italy and Spain covered acute and convalescent phases.

Per the original data handling: Amplification of reference gene primers was used by the study to estimate nucleated cell counts. Some clones are missing from TCRdb's copy, which holds only in-frame ones; the method was immunoSEQ multiplex PCR. For V, J and clone size, that table is used; D and trimming come from the DNA. The table has over 150,000 clones, about 85% seen once. Germline CDR1 and CDR2: SGDLS and YYNGEE. The J segment lost 3 bases and the V segment lost 3 bases, leaving 11 bases of the junction unmatched. CDR3 length: 16 residues. The receptor was isolated from a man in his forties who had recovered from COVID-19. Sequencing was done on a sample of PBMCs or T cells enriched from blood (not recorded which). The V call is TRBV9, the J call TRBJ1-2; TRBD1 matches at 7 bases. The CDR3 is CASSGRTGTADYGYTF. The CDR3 coding sequence is TGTGCCAGCAGCGGACGTACCGGGACAGCGGACTATGGCTACACCTTC.